The 31 T cell receptor beta chains in this list originate from one sample, sequenced in a study of control samples from healthy donors and cancer patients. TCRdb's table, derived via immunoSEQ multiplex PCR, lists solely in-frame clones and lacks some. This sample has fewer than 90,000 clones, with 94% found just once. The sequencing input was blood. The receptors were sampled from a woman between 40 and 50 years old in good health.

The V and J genes are TRBV6-2 or TRBV6-3 and TRBJ2-2; TRBD2 matches 14 bases. J gave up 7 bases and V 2 bases, and 3 bases lay outside the gene matches. CDR1 is MNHEY, CDR2 SVGEGT, per germline. The CDR3 consists of 16 residues. CDR3 sequence: CASSYPGLAGGGELFF. In DNA, the CDR3 is TGTGCCAGCAGTTACCCCGGACTAGCGGGGGGCGGGGAGCTGTTTTTT.

This clone occurred a few times. The V gene is TRBV3-1 (or the pseudogene TRBV3-2), the J gene TRBJ1-6; no firm D call. V was pared by 0 bases and J by 1 base, with 16 bases between. The CDR3 length is 19 residues. CDR1 is LGHDT and CDR2 is YNNKEL in the germline V gene (reference sequence). The DNA of the CDR3 is TGTGCCAGCAGCCAAGATTCGTTTAGGGCTTTTTCCTATAATTCACCCCTCCACTTT. Residues: CASSQDSFRAFSYNSPLHF.

As regards this clone: One junction end does not reproduce the germline sequence, and a read error may be involved. The chain carries TRBV12-3 or TRBV12-4 and TRBJ1-4, with D perhaps TRBD1 (5 bases). The CDR3 extends over 12 amino acids. CDR3 residues: CASSLRTGTRVF. In DNA form, the CDR3 reads TGTGCCAGCAGTTTACGTACCGGGACCCGGGTTTTT.

This clone was observed once. The CDR3: CASSIAGTDTQYF. For the CDR3, the DNA is TGCGCCAGCAGCATCGCCGGGACAGATACGCAGTATTTT. The V call is TRBV5-1, the J call TRBJ2-3; D gene ambiguous. Germline V gene data show CDR1 as SGHRS and CDR2 as YFSETQ. The V and J ends lost 4 bases and 3 bases respectively, with 9 bases between them. This CDR3 has 13 amino acids. Full variable domain (outside the CDR3, taken from reference TRBV5-1 and TRBJ2-3): KAGVTQTPRYLIKTRGQQVTLSCSPISGHRSVSWYQQTPGQGLQFLFEYFSETQRNKGNFPGRFSGRQFSNSRSEMNVSTLELGDSALYLCASSIAGTDTQYFGPGTRLTVL.

The chain links TRBV15 to TRBJ2-7; TRBD1 matches at 9 bases. This CDR3 has 14 residues. V dropped 1 base and J dropped 3; count of bases not matched to a gene: 1. The germline V gene encodes CDR1 LNHNV and CDR2 YYDKDF (reference sequence). CDR3 nucleotides: TGTGCCACCAGCAGAGTGACAGGGGGCTACGAGCAGTACTTC. The encoded protein is CATSRVTGGYEQYF.

The V gene is TRBV3-1 (or the pseudogene TRBV3-2), the J gene TRBJ1-2, with 7 positions matching TRBD1. CDR3 length: 15 amino acids. Germline CDR1 reads LGHDT; CDR2 reads YNNKEL (reference sequence). V lost 0 bases, J lost 0 bases, and 1 base stayed unmatched. CDR3 loop: CASSQEGGANYGYTF. The CDR3 DNA reads TGTGCCAGCAGCCAAGAAGGGGGCGCTAACTATGGCTACACCTTC.

The chain recombines TRBV3-1 (or the pseudogene TRBV3-2) with TRBJ2-2; D might be TRBD1 (6 bases). The CDR3 length is 14 residues. Germline V gene data show CDR1 as LGHDT and CDR2 as YNNKEL (reference sequence). Trimming left V 1 base short and J 5 bases short, with 8 bases between. The CDR3 sequence is CASSQAGVTGELFF. In DNA, the CDR3 is TGTGCCAGCAGCCAAGCAGGGGTTACCGGGGAGCTGTTTTTT.

The rearrangement uses TRBV27 and TRBJ1-6; D remains ambiguous. This CDR3 is 15 amino acids long. The germline V and J ends were trimmed by 2 bases and 5 bases, with 10 bases remaining between them. CDR1 is MNHEY and CDR2 is SMNVEV in the germline V gene (reference sequence). The CDR3 nucleotides are TGTGCCAGCAGTTTACGGTGGCCCGATAATTCACCCCTCCACTTT. Translated: CASSLRWPDNSPLHF.

The chain uses TRBV7-9 and TRBJ1-3, with D uncertain. V lost 9 bases and J 0 bases, leaving 6 bases between the germline ends. The CDR3 runs 12 residues. In germline, CDR1 is SEHNR, CDR2 FQNEAQ (reference sequence). CDR3 sequence (DNA): TGTGCCAGGGAAGTCTCTGGAAACACCATATATTTT. Protein: CAREVSGNTIYF.

The chain has TRBV6-5 and TRBJ2-1; TRBD2 is a possible D gene (5 bases). Germline V CDR1 and CDR2: MNHEY, SVGAGI. The length of the CDR3 is 14 residues. Trimming removed 4 bases at V and 10 bases at J, with 17 bases between. CDR3 protein: CASSSMGSRREQFF. CDR3 DNA: TGTGCCAGCAGTTCGATGGGGAGCCGCAGGGAGCAGTTCTTC.

The chain uses TRBV30 and TRBJ1-2, with no clear D. CDR1 and CDR2 (germline): GTSNPN, SVGIG (reference sequence). This CDR3 spans 11 amino acids. Deletions cut 2 bases from V and 4 bases from J, with 5 bases between. CDR3 DNA: TGTGCCTGGAGTCCGGCCTATGGCTACACCTTC. As protein: CAWSPAYGYTF.

The J gene is TRBJ1-6, the V gene TRBV25-1; D gene uncertain. Per germline, CDR1 MGHDK and CDR2 SYGVNS. V lost 4 bases and J lost 6, with 7 bases in between. This CDR3 is 13 amino acids long. The CDR3 region has the DNA TGTGCCAGCAGTGGATCTTTTAATTCACCCCTCCACTTT. Protein sequence: CASSGSFNSPLHF.

This chain uses TRBV30 with TRBJ1-2; TRBD1 aligns across 11 bases. The CDR3 is made up of 16 amino acids. Germline V gene lookup returns CDR1 GTSNPN and CDR2 SVGIG (reference sequence). Trimming removed 2 bases from V and 4 bases from J; junction bases left unmatched: 9. The CDR3 loop is CAWSSRSGQGGYGYTF. As DNA, the CDR3 is TGTGCCTGGAGTTCCCGGTCGGGACAGGGGGGCTATGGCTACACCTTC.

The chain joins TRBV27 to TRBJ2-7, with D possibly being TRBD1 (5 bases). CDR3 length: 15 residues. The germline V and J ends were trimmed by 3 bases and 4 bases, with 16 bases remaining between them. The germline gives CDR1 MNHEY, CDR2 SMNVEV (reference sequence). CDR3 nucleotide sequence: TGTGCCAGCAGTTTGTCCCCGACAGTAGCTTACGAGCAGTACTTC. Encoded protein: CASSLSPTVAYEQYF.

The chain employs TRBV12-3 or TRBV12-4 and TRBJ1-2; 7 nucleotides agree with TRBD1. The CDR3 sequence is 13 residues long. V was clipped by 6 bases and J by 4 bases; unmatched bases: 5. In DNA, the CDR3 is TGTGCCAGCAGCCTCGGACAGGTCTATGGCTACACCTTC. The encoded protein is CASSLGQVYGYTF.

The rearrangement links TRBV20-1 to TRBJ2-3, with D unresolved. Germline V gene sequence: CDR1 DFQATT, CDR2 SNEGSKA (reference sequence). The CDR3 has 15 amino acids. Trimming removed 3 bases at V and 1 base at J, with 14 bases between. The CDR3 DNA is TGCAGTGCTAGTAACCTAGGTGGGGGCACAGATACGCAGTATTTT. It is translated as CSASNLGGGTDTQYF.

The V gene is TRBV6-6, the J gene TRBJ1-1; D possibly corresponds to TRBD1 (5 bases). Germline CDR1 MNHNY, CDR2 SVGAGI (reference sequence). The CDR3 runs 15 residues. The V gene lost 2 bases and the J gene lost 5 bases, with 15 bases spanning the gap. The CDR3 bases are TGTGCCAGCAGTTACCAGGAACAGAAGGGGACTGAAGCTTTCTTT. Residues: CASSYQEQKGTEAFF.

CDR3 loop: CASSLFLNTGELFF. The CDR3 coding sequence is TGTGCCAGCAGCTTGTTCCTGAACACCGGGGAGCTGTTTTTT. The rearrangement joins TRBV5-8 to TRBJ2-2; D remains ambiguous. This CDR3 spans 14 amino acids. Germline loops: CDR1 SGHTS, CDR2 YDEGEE. With 1 base removed from V and 1 base from J, the gap between germline ends came to 5 bases. The full variable domain, with the rest looked up from reference TRBV5-8 and TRBJ2-2, is EAGVTQSPTHLIKTRGQQATLRCSPISGHTSVYWYQQALGLGLQFLLWYDEGEERNRGNFPPRFSGRQFPNYSSELNVNALELEDSALYLCASSLFLNTGELFFGEGSRLTVL.

This chain connects TRBV12-2 to TRBJ2-3; the D call TRBD2 from the table was never checked on the DNA. TRBV12-2 is deemed a pseudogene. The CDR3 runs to 20 residues. The CDR3 loop reads CASRLARLPLAGGPTDTQYF. CDR3 sequence (DNA): TGTGCAAGTCGCTTAGCGCGCCTCCCCTTGGCGGGAGGGCCGACAGATACGCAGTATTTT.

This rearrangement joins TRBV5-1 to TRBJ2-7; a possible D gene is TRBD2 (5 bases). V was cut by 3 bases and J by 7 bases, with 14 bases left in between. Germline CDR1 and CDR2: SGHRS and YFSETQ. This CDR3 has 13 amino acids. The CDR3: CASSSGNEGEQYF. For the CDR3, the DNA is TGCGCCAGCAGCTCGGGGAACGAAGGGGAGCAGTACTTC.

The chain uses TRBV11-3 and TRBJ2-7; 7 bases are shared with TRBD1. V shed 5 bases and J 3 bases; nucleotides not matched to a gene: 10. The CDR3 spans 15 residues. The germline gives CDR1 SGHNT, CDR2 YENEEA. Here the CDR3 DNA reads TGTGCCAGCAGCCCAGGGACGACAGGGAACTACGAGCAGTACTTC. The encoded protein is CASSPGTTGNYEQYF.

The chain recombines TRBV27 with TRBJ2-7, with a weak D call TRBD1 (6 bases). Germline assignment: CDR1 MNHEY and CDR2 SMNVEV (reference sequence). V gave up 6 bases and J gave up 5 bases, with 14 bases separating them. The CDR3 totals 13 residues. Here the CDR3 reads CASSRQDVHEQYF. The CDR3 DNA sequence: TGTGCCAGCAGCCGACAGGATGTCCACGAGCAGTACTTC.

J is TRBJ1-1 and V is TRBV7-8, with TRBD1 identical over 7 bases. J gave up 8 bases and V 3 bases, and 9 bases lay outside the gene matches. Germline V gene data show CDR1 as SGHVS and CDR2 as FQNEAQ. CDR3 length equals 14 residues. DNA of the CDR3: TGTGCCAGCAGCTTGGGCCCCGAAGGGGGCGAAGCTTTCTTT. Its translation is CASSLGPEGGEAFF.

V usage is TRBV6-2 or TRBV6-3 and J usage is TRBJ1-1; unclear D gene. CDR1 is MNHEY, CDR2 SVGEGT, per germline. The CDR3 contains 14 residues. Trimming stripped 1 base from V and 2 bases from J, with 8 bases between. The CDR3 region has the DNA TGTGCCAGCAGTTACTTCAGTTCTAACACTGAAGCTTTCTTT. Protein sequence: CASSYFSSNTEAFF.

The V and J genes are TRBV7-2 and TRBJ1-1, with TRBD1 identical over 7 bases. The ends lost 4 bases at V and 1 base at J; junction bases unmatched: 0. CDR1 and CDR2 (germline): SGHTA, FQGNSA. The CDR3 has 13 residues. CDR3 nucleotide sequence: TGTGCCAGCAGCTGGACAGGGAACACTGAAGCTTTCTTT. It is translated as CASSWTGNTEAFF. Variable domain in full (rest from reference TRBV7-2 and TRBJ1-1): GAGVSQSPSNKVTEKGKDVELRCDPISGHTALYWYRQSLGQGLEFLIYFQGNSAPDKSGLPSDRFSAERTGGSVSTLTIQRTQQEDSAVYLCASSWTGNTEAFFGQGTRLTVV.

CDR3 DNA: TGTGCCAGCAGCTTCACAGGGGGACGAACTGAAGCTTTCTTT. Translation gives CASSFTGGRTEAFF. The chain joins TRBV3-1 (or the pseudogene TRBV3-2) to TRBJ1-1, with TRBD1 matching 8 bases. Germline CDR1 LGHDT, CDR2 YNNKEL (reference sequence). Germline trimming cut 5 bases from V and 5 bases from J; bases unmatched to any gene: 7. The CDR3 contains 14 residues.

The chain recombines TRBV5-4 with TRBJ2-4, with D maybe TRBD2 (5 bases). The CDR3 loop spans 14 amino acids. CDR1 is SGHNT and CDR2 is YYREEE in the germline V gene (reference sequence). Trimming took off 0 bases at V and 4 bases at J, with 8 bases between the two ends. CDR3 protein: CASSLEAVKNIQYF. CDR3 DNA sequence: TGTGCCAGCAGCTTGGAAGCGGTGAAAAACATTCAGTACTTC.

The gene calls are TRBV19 and TRBJ1-5; D is perhaps TRBD1 (5 bases). The V end was cut by 5 bases, the J end by 4 bases, with 15 bases between. CDR1 and CDR2 (germline): LNHDA, SQIVND (reference sequence). This CDR3 spans 15 amino acids. The CDR3 loop is CASSGGAGTNQPQHF. CDR3 DNA: TGTGCCAGTAGTGGAGGGGCCGGGACTAATCAGCCCCAGCATTTT.

The J gene is TRBJ1-5, the V gene TRBV7-8; a possible D gene is TRBD1 (6 bases). This CDR3 region has 13 residues. Germline CDR1 and CDR2: SGHVS and FQNEAQ. Trimming left V 4 bases short and J 9 bases short, with 13 bases between. CDR3 DNA sequence: TGTGCCAGCAGCTCAGGACAGCGAAGGCCCCAGCATTTT. This translates into CASSSGQRRPQHF.

The chain couples TRBV23-1 to TRBJ1-5; 8 positions agree with TRBD1. TRBV23-1 is an ORF, and what it does is uncertain. With 3 bases clipped from V and 6 bases from J, the junction kept 13 bases outside the gene matches. The CDR3 consists of 17 residues. The CDR3 here is CASSHAKDRVSRQPQHF. Written as DNA, the CDR3 is TGCGCCAGCAGTCACGCCAAGGACAGGGTTTCTCGTCAGCCCCAGCATTTT.

The rearrangement uses TRBV20-1 and TRBJ2-3; D might be TRBD2 (5 bases). Germline V CDR1 and CDR2: DFQATT, SNEGSKA (reference sequence). Deletions cut 3 bases from V and 2 bases from J, with 12 bases between. The CDR3 extends over 14 amino acids. Here the CDR3 DNA reads TGCAGTGCTAGTTTTGGGAGAGTCACAGATACGCAGTATTTT. It yields the protein CSASFGRVTDTQYF.